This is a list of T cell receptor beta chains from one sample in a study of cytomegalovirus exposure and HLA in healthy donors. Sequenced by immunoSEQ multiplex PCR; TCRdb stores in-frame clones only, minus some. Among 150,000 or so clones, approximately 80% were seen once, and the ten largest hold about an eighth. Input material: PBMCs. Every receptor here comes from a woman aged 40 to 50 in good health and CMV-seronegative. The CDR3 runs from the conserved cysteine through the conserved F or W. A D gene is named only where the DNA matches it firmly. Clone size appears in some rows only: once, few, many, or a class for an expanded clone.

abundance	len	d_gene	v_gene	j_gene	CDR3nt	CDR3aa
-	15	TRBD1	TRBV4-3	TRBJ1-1	TGCGCCAGCAGCCAACAGGGACAGGGGAGTACTGAAGCTTTCTTT	CASSQQGQGSTEAFF
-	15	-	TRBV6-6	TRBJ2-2	TGTGCCAGCAGTTACTCGATACTAGTGGCCGGGGAGCTGTTTTTT	CASSYSILVAGELFF
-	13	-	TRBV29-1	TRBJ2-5	TGCAGCGTAGGCCACCCCAGGGGAGAGACCCAGTACTTC	CSVGHPRGETQYF
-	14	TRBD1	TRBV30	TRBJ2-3	TGTGCCTGGGGGACAGGGAAGGGCACAGATACGCAGTATTTT	CAWGTGKGTDTQYF
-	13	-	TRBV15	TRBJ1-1	TGTGCCACCAGCAGTGAGGCTAATACTGAAGCTTTCTTT	CATSSEANTEAFF
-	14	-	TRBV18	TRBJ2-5	TGTGCCAGCTCTTCGACAGGAGCCCAAGAGACCCAGTACTTC	CASSSTGAQETQYF
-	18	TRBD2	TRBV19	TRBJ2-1	TGTGCCAGTAGTATAAGGCTAGCGGGAGGGCCTGGCTACAATGAGCAGTTCTTC	CASSIRLAGGPGYNEQFF
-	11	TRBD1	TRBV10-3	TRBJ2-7	TGTGCCATCGGCCTCGGACAGGTGCAGTACTTC	CAIGLGQVQYF
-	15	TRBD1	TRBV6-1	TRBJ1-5	TGTGCCAGCAACAAACAGGGGGCGTTTGGTCAGCCCCAGCATTTT	CASNKQGAFGQPQHF
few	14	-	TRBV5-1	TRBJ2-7	TGCGCCAGCAGCTTGGGGCAGGGATACTACGAGCAGTACTTC	CASSLGQGYYEQYF
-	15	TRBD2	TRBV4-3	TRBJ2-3	TGCGCCAGCAGCCTTACTAGCGGGAGTGCAGATACGCAGTATTTT	CASSLTSGSADTQYF
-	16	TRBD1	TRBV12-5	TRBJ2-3	TGTGCTAGTGGTTTGGCATTGGGACAGTTGACAGATACGCAGTATTTT	CASGLALGQLTDTQYF
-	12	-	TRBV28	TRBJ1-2	TGTGCCAGCAGTTTATTAGGGGTTGGCTACACCTTC	CASSLLGVGYTF
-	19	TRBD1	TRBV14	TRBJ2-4	TGTGCCAGCAGCCAAGACCAGGGACAGGGGTTCAGTCGCAAAAACATTCAGTACTTC	CASSQDQGQGFSRKNIQYF
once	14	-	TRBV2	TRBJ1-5	TGTGCCAGCAGTGAAGGCGGGGCCGGTCAGCCCCAGCATTTT	CASSEGGAGQPQHF
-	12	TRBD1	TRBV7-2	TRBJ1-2	TGTGCCAGCAGCTCACAGGGGACCCGCTACACCTTC	CASSSQGTRYTF
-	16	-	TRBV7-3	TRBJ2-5	TGTGCCAGCAGCTCCCAACCCGGGACACTAAAAGAGACCCAGTACTTC	CASSSQPGTLKETQYF
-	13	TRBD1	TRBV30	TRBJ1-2	TGTGCCTGGAGATTTGGACAGGGCTATGGCTACACCTTC	CAWRFGQGYGYTF